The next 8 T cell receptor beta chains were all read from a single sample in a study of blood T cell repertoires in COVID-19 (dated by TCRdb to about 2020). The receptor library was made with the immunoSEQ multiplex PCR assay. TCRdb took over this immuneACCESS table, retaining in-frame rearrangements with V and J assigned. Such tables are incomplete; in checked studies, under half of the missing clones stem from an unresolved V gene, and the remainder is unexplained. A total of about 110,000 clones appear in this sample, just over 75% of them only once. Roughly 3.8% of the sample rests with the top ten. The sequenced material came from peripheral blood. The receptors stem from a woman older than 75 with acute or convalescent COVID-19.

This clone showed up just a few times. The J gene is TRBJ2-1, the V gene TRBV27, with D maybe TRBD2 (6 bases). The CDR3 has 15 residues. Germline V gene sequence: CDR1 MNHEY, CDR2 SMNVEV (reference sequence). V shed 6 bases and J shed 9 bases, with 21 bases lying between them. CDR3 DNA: TGTGCCAGCAGAATTGGAAACCTAGCCGGGAGTGAGCAGTTCTTC. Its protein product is CASRIGNLAGSEQFF.

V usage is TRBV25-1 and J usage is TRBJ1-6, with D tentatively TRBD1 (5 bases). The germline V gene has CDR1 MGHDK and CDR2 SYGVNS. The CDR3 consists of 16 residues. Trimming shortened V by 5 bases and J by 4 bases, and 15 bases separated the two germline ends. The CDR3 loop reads CASSPPGRLYNSPLHF. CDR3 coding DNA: TGTGCCAGCAGTCCACCAGGGAGGTTGTATAATTCACCCCTCCACTTT.

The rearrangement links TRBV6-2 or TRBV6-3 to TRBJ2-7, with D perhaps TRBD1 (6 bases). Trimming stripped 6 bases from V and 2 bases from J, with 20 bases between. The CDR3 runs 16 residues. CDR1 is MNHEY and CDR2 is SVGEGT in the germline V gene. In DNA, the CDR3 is TGTGCCAGCAGCCGGAGGTCGTCAGGGGAGCCCTACGAGCAGTACTTC. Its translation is CASSRRSSGEPYEQYF.

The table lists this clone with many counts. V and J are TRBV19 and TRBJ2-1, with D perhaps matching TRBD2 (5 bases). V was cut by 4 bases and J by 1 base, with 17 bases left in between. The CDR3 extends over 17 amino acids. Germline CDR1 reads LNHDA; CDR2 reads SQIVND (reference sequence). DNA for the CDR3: TGTGCCAGTAGTACACGACAACAAGGACTTTCCTACAATGAGCAGTTCTTC. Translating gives CASSTRQQGLSYNEQFF.

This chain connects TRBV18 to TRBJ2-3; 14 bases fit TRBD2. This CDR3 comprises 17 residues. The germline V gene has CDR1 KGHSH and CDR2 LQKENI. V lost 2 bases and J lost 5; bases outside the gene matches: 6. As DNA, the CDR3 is TGTGCCAGCTCACCAGGGACTAGCGGGAGATCGGGAGATACGCAGTATTTT. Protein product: CASSPGTSGRSGDTQYF.

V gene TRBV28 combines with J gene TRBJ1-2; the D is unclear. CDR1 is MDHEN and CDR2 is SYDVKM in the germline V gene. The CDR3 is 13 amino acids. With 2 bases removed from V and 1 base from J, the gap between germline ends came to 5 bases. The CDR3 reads CASSLSSNYGYTF. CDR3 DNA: TGTGCCAGCAGTTTAAGTAGTAACTATGGCTACACCTTC.

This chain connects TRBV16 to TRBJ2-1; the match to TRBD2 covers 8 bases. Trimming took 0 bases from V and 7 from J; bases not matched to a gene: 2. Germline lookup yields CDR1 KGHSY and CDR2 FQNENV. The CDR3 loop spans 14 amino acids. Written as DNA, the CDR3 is TGTGCCAGCAGCCAATCCCGGGGGGGAAATGAGCAGTTCTTC. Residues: CASSQSRGGNEQFF. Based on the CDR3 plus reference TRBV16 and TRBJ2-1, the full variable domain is GEEVAQTPKHLVRGEGQKAKLYCAPIKGHSYVFWYQQVLKNEFKFLISFQNENVFDETGMPKERFSAKCLPNSPCSLEIQATKLEDSAVYFCASSQSRGGNEQFFGPGTRLTVL.

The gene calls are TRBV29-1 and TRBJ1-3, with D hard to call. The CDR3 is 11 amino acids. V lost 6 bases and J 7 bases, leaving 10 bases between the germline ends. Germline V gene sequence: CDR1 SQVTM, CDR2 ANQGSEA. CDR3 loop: CSVADLNTIYF. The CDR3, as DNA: TGCAGCGTCGCAGATTTGAACACCATATATTTT.